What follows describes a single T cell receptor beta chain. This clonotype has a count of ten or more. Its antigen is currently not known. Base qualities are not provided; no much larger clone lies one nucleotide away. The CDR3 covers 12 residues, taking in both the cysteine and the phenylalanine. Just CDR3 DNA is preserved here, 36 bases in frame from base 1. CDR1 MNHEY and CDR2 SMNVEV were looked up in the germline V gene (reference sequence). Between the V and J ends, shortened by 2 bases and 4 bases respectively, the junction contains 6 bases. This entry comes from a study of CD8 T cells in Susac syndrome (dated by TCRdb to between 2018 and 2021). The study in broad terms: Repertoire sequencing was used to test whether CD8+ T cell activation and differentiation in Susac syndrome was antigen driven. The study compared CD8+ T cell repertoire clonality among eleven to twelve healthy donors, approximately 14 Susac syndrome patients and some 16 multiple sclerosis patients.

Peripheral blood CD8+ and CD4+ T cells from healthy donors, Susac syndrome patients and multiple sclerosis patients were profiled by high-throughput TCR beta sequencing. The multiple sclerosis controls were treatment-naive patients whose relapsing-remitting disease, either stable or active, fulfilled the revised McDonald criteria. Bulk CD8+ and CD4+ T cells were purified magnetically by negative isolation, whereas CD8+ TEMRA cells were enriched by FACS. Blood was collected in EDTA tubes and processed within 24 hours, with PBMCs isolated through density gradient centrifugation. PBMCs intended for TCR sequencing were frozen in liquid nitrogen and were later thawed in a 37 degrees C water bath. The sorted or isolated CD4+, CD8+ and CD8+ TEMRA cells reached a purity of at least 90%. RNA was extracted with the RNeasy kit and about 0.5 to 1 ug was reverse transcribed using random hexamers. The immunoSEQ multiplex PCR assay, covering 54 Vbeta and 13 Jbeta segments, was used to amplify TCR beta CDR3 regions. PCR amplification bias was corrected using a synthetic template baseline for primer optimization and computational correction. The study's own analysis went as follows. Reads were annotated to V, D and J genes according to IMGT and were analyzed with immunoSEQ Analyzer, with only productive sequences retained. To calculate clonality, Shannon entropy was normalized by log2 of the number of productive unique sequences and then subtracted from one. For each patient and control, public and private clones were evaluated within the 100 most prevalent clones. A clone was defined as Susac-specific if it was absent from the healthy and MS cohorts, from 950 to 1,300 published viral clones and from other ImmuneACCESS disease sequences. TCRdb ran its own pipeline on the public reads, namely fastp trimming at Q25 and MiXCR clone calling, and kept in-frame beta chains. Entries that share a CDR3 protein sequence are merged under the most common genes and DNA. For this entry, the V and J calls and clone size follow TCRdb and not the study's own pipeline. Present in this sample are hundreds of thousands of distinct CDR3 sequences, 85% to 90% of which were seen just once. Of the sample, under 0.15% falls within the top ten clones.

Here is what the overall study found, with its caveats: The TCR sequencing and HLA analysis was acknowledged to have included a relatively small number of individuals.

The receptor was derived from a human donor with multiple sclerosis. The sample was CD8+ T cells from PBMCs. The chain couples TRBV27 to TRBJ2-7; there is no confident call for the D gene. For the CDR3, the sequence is CASSLPGYEQYF. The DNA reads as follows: TGTGCCAGCAGTTTACCCGGTTACGAGCAGTACTTC.